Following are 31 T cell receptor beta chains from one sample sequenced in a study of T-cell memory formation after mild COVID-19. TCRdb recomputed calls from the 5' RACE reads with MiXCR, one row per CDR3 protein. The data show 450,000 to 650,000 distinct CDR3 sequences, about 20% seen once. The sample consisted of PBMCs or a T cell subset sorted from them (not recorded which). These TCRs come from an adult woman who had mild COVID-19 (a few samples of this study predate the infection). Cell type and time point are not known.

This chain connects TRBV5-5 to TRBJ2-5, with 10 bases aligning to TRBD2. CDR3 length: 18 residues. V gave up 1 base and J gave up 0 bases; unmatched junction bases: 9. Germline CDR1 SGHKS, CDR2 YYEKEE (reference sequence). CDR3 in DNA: TGTGCCAGCAGCTTGTTTTGGGGGGGACTAGCGAACCAAGAGACCCAGTACTTC. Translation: CASSLFWGGLANQETQYF. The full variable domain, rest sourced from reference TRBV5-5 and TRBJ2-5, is DAGVTQSPTHLIKTRGQQVTLRCSPISGHKSVSWYQQVLGQGPQFIFQYYEKEERGRGNFPDRFSARQFPNYSSELNVNALLLGDSALYLCASSLFWGGLANQETQYFGPGTRLLVL.

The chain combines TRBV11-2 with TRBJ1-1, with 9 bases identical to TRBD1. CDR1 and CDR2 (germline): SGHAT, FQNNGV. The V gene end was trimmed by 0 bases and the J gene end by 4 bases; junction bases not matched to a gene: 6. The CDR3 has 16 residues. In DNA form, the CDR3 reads TGTGCCAGCAGCTTAGATCGGGGGACAGGGAGCACTGAAGCTTTCTTT. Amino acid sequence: CASSLDRGTGSTEAFF.

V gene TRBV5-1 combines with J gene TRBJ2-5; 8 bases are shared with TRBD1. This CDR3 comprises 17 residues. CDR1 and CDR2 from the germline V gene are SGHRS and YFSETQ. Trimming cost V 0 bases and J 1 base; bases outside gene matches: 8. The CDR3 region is CASSLAPQGAGQETQYF. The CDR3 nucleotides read TGCGCCAGCAGCTTGGCCCCCCAGGGGGCGGGCCAAGAGACCCAGTACTTC.

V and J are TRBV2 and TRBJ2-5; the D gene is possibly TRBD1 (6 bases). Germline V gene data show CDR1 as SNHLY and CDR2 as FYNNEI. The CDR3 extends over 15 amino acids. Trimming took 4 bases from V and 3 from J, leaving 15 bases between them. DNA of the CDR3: TGTGCCAGCAGTGCACAGGGCAGACCAAAAGAGACCCAGTACTTC. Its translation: CASSAQGRPKETQYF.

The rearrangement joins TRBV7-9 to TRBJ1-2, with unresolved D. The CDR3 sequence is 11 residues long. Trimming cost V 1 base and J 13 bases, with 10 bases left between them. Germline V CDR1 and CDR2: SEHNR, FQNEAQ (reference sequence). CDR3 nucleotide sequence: TGTGCCAGCAGCTTAGAGACATCAGGCACCTTC. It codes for CASSLETSGTF.

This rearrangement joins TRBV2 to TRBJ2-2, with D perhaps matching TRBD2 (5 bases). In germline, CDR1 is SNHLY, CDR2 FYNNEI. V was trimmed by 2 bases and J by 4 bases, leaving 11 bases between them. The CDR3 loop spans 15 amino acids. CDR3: CASSERGSITGELFF. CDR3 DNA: TGTGCCAGCAGTGAACGCGGGTCCATCACCGGGGAGCTGTTTTTT.

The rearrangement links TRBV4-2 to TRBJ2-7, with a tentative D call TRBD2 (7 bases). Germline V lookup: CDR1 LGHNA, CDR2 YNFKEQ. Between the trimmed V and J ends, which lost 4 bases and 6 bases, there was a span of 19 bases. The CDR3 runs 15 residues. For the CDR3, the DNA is TGTGCCAGCAGCCCTGGGGGCGGGAGCAACACCGAGCAGTACTTC. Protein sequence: CASSPGGGSNTEQYF.

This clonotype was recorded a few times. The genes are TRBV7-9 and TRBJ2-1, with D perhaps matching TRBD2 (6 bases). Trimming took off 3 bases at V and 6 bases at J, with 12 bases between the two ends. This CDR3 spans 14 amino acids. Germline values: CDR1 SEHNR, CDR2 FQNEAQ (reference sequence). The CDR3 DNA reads TGTGCCAGCAGCTTTCGACCCGGGGGCAATGAGCAGTTCTTC. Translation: CASSFRPGGNEQFF.

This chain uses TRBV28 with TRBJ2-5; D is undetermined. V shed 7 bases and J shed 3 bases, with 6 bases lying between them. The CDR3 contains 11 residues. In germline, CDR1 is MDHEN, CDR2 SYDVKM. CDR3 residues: CASTVEETQYF. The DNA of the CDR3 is TGTGCCAGCACCGTGGAAGAGACCCAGTACTTC.

The CDR3 DNA reads as TGTGCCAGCAGTTTCCCCTCTAGGTCTAGTGAGCAGTTCTTC. Protein: CASSFPSRSSEQFF. This chain connects TRBV12-3 or TRBV12-4 to TRBJ2-1; D not certain. The CDR3 runs 14 residues. The germline V and J ends were trimmed by 3 bases and 9 bases, with 15 bases remaining between them.

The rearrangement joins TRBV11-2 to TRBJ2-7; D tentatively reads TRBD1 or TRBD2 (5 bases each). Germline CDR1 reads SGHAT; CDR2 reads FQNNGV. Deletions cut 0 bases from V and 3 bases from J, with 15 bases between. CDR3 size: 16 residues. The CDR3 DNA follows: TGTGCCAGCAGCTTAGATCCCCGAGGGGTGAACTACGAGCAGTACTTC. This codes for CASSLDPRGVNYEQYF. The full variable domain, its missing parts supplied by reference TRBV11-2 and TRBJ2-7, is EAGVAQSPRYKIIEKRQSVAFWCNPISGHATLYWYQQILGQGPKLLIQFQNNGVVDDSQLPKDRFSAERLKGVDSTLKIQPAKLEDSAVYLCASSLDPRGVNYEQYFGPGTRLTVT.

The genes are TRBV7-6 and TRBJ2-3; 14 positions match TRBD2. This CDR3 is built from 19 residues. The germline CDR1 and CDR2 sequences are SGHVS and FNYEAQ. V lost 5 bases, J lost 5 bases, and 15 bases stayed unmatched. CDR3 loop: CASSPYRLAGGSPKDTQYF. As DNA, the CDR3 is TGTGCCAGCAGCCCCTACCGACTAGCGGGGGGGAGCCCTAAAGATACGCAGTATTTT.

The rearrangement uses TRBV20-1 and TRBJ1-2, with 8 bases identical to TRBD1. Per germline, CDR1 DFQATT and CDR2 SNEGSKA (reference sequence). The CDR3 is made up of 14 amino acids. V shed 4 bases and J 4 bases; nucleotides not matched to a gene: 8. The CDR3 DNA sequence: TGCAGTGCTACGGAGACAGGGGCTATCTATGGCTACACCTTC. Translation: CSATETGAIYGYTF.

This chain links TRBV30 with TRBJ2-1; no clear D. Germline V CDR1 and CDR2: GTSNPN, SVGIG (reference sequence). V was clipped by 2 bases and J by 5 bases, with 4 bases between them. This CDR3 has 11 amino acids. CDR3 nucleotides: TGTGCCTGGAGTCTTAACAATGAGCAGTTCTTC. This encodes CAWSLNNEQFF.

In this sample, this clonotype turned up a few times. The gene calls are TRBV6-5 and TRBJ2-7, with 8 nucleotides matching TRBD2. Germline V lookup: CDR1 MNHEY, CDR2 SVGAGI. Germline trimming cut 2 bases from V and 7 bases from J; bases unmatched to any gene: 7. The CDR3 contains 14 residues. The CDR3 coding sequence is TGTGCCAGCAGTTACCAGCGGGAGAGTTGGGAGCAGTACTTC. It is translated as CASSYQRESWEQYF.

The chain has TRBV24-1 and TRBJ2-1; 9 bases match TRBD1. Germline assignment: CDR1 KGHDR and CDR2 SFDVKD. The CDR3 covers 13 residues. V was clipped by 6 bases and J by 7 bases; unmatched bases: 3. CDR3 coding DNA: TGTGCCACCAGTCGGACAGGGGCAAATGAGCAGTTCTTC. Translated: CATSRTGANEQFF.

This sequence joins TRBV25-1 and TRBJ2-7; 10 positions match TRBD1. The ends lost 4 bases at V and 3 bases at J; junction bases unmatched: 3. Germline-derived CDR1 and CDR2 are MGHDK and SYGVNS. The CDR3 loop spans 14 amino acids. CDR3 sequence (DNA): TGTGCCAGCAGTGGTTGGGACAGGGGCTACGAGCAGTACTTC. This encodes CASSGWDRGYEQYF.

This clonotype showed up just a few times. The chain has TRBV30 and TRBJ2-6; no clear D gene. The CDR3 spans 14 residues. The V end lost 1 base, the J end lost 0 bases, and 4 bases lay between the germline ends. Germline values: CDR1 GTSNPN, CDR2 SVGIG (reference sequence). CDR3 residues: CAWSGVSGANVLTF. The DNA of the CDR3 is TGTGCCTGGAGTGGGGTCTCTGGGGCCAACGTCCTGACTTTC.

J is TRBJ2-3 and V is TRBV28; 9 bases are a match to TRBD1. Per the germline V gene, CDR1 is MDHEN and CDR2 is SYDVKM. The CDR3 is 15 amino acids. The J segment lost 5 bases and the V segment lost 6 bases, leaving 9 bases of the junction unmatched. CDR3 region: CASSGQQGALDTQYF. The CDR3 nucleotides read TGTGCCAGCAGCGGTCAACAGGGGGCGTTAGATACGCAGTATTTT.

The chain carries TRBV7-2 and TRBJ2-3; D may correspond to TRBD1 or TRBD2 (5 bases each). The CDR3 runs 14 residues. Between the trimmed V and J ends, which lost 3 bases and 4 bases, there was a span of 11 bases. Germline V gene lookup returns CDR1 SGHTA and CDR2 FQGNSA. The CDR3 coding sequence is TGTGCCAGCAGCTTTGGGGGATCGGCAGATACGCAGTATTTT. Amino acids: CASSFGGSADTQYF.

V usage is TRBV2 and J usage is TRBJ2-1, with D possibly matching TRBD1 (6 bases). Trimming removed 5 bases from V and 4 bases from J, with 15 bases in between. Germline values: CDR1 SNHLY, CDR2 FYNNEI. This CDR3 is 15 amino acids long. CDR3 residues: CASSTLGQLYNEQFF. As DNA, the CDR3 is TGTGCCAGCAGTACTTTAGGACAGCTTTACAATGAGCAGTTCTTC.

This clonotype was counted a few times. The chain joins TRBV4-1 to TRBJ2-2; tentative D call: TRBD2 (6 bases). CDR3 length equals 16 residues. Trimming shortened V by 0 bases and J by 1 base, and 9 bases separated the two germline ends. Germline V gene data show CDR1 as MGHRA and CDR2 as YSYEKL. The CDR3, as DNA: TGCGCCAGCAGCCAAGAACGGGGACTGAACACCGGGGAGCTGTTTTTT. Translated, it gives CASSQERGLNTGELFF.

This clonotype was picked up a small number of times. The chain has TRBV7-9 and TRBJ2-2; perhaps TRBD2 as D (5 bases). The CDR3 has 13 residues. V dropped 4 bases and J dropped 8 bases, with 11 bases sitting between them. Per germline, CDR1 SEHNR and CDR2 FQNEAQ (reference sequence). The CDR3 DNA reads TGTGCCAGCAGCTACCGGCCGGGGGGGGAGCTGTTTTTT. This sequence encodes CASSYRPGGELFF.

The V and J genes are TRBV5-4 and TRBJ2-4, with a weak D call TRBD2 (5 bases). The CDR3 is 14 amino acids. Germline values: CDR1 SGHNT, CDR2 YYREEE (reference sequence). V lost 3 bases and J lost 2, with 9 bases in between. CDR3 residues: CASSSGITKNIQYF. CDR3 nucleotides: TGTGCCAGCAGCTCCGGGATAACCAAAAACATTCAGTACTTC.

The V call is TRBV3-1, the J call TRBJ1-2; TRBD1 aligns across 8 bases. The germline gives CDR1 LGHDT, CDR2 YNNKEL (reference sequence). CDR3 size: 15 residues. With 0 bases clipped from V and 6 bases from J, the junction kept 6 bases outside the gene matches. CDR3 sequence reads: CASSQDNRGENGYTF. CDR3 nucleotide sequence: TGTGCCAGCAGCCAAGATAACAGGGGGGAAAATGGCTACACCTTC.

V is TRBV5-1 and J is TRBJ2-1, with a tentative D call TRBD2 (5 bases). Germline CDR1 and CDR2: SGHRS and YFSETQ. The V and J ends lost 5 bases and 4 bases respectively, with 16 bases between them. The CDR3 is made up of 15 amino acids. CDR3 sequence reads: CASRRVLETYNEQFF. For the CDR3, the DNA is TGCGCCAGCAGAAGGGTACTAGAAACATACAATGAGCAGTTCTTC.

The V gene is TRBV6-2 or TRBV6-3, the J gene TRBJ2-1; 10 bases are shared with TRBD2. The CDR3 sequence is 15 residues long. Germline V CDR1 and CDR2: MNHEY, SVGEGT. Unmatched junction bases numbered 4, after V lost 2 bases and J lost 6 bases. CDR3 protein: CASSYLAGVSNEQFF. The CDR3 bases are TGTGCCAGCAGTTACCTAGCGGGAGTATCCAATGAGCAGTTCTTC.

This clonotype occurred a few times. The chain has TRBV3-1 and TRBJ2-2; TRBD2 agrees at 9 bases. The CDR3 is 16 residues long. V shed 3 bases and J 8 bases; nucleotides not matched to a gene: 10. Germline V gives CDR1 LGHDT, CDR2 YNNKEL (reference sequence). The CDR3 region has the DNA TGTGCCAGCAGCCAGACTAGCGGTCCCTTAGGGGGGGAGCTGTTTTTT. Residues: CASSQTSGPLGGELFF.

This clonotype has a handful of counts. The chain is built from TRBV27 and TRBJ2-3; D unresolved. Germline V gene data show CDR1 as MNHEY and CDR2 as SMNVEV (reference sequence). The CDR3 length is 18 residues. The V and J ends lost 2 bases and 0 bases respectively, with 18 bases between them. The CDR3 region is CASSLELPLFASTDTQYF. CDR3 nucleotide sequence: TGTGCCAGCAGTTTAGAGCTCCCCCTCTTCGCTAGCACAGATACGCAGTATTTT.

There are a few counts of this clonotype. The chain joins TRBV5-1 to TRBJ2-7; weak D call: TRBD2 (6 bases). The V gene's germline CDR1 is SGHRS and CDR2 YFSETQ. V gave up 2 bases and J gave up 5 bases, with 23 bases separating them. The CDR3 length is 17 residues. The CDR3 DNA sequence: TGCGCCAGCAGCTTTGTCGGGATCGGAGGGCCACAGGACGAGCAGTACTTC. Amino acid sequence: CASSFVGIGGPQDEQYF.

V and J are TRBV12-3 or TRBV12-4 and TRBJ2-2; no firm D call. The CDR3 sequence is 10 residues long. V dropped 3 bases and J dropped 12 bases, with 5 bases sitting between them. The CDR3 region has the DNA TGTGCCAGCAGTTTCTGGCAGCTGTTTTTT. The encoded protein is CASSFWQLFF.